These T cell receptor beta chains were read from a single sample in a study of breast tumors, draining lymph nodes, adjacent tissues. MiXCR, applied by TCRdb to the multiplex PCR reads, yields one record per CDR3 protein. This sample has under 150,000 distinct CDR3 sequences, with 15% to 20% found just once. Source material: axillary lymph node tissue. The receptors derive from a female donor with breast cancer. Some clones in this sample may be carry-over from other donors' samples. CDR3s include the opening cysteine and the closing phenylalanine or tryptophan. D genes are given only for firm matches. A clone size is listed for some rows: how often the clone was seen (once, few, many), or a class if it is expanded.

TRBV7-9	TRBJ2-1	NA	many	TGTGCCAGCAGCTCGCTGGGGACCCAAGGCGATGAGCAGTTCTTC	CASSSLGTQGDEQFF
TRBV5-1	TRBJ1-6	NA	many	TGCGCCAGCAGCTTGGTCGGGGCAAGCTCACCCCTCCACTTT	CASSLVGASSPLHF
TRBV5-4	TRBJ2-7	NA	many	TGTGCCAGCAGCTTCCGGGGGAGATACGAGCAGTACTTC	CASSFRGRYEQYF
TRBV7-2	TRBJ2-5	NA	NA	TGTGCCAACAGCTTAAACACTTACCAAGAGACCCAGTACTTC	CANSLNTYQETQYF
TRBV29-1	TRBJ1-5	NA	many	TGCAGCGTCCTTACTGCCTTCAATCAGCCCCAGCATTTT	CSVLTAFNQPQHF
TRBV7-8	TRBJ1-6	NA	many	TGTGCCAGCAGCTTAGCGCCGCAGGGCGCAGATTCACCCCTCCACTTT	CASSLAPQGADSPLHF
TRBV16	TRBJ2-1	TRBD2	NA	TGTGCCAGCAGCCAATGGACTAGCGCCCCAAACAATGAGCAGTTCTTC	CASSQWTSAPNNEQFF
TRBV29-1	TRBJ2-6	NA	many	TGCAGCGTTTGGGGATCTGGGGCCAACGTCCTGACTTTC	CSVWGSGANVLTF
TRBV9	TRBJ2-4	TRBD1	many	TGTGCCAGCAGCGTAGCAGGGGGCTTTAACATTCAGTACTTC	CASSVAGGFNIQYF
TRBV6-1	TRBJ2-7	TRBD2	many	TGTGCCAGCGGAAGTAGCGGGAGTCTGTCCGAGCAGTACTTC	CASGSSGSLSEQYF
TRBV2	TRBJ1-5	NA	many	TGTGCCAGCAGTGGAGGGGAGGGTCAGCCCCAGCATTTT	CASSGGEGQPQHF
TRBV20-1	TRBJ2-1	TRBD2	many	TGCAGTGCGCCCGGGACTAGCTACAATGAGCAGTTCTTC	CSAPGTSYNEQFF
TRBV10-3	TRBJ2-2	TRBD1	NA	TGTGCCATCAGTGATCGACAGGGAAACACCGGGGAGCTGTTTTTT	CAISDRQGNTGELFF
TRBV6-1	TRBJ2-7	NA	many	TGTGCCAGCAGGTTGGACAGAAACTACGAGCAGTACTTC	CASRLDRNYEQYF
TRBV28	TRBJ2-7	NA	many	TGTGCCAGCAGTTTTTGGGAGAAACGTGTTGAGCAGTACTTC	CASSFWEKRVEQYF
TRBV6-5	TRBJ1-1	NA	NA	TGTGCCAGCAGTAAACTTTTTGACAGGATGAACACTGAAGCTTTCTTT	CASSKLFDRMNTEAFF
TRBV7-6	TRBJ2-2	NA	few	TGTGCCAGCAGCTTAGATGGTGGGGCAGCTGCCGGGGAGCTGTTTTTT	CASSLDGGAAAGELFF
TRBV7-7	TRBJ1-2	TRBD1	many	TGTGCTAGCAGCTCCTCGGACAGGGGTTATTGGTATGGCTACACCTTC	CASSSSDRGYWYGYTF
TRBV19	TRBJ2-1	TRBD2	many	TGTGCCAGTAACCCGGGGGGGCACAATGAGCAGTTCTTC	CASNPGGHNEQFF
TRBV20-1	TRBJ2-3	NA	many	TGCAGTGCTAGTGGGTCGGGGCAAGATACGCAGTATTTT	CSASGSGQDTQYF
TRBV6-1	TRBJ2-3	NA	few	TGTGCCAGCAGTGAACGCGAAAAGAATACGCAGTATTTT	CASSEREKNTQYF
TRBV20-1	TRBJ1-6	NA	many	TGCAGTGCGAGACAGCTCGGTGAAGTTTGGGATAATTCACCCCTCCACTTT	CSARQLGEVWDNSPLHF
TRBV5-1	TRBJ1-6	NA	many	TGCGCCAGCAGCTTGGTAACCGGGAAGGGTTCACCCCTCCACTTT	CASSLVTGKGSPLHF
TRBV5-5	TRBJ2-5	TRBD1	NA	TGTGCCAGCAGCTTGTGGGATTGGACAGGGGGGTGGAAAGAGACCCAGTACTTC	CASSLWDWTGGWKETQYF
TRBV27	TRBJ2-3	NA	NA	TGTGCCAGCAGTCTCCGACTAGGCGACACAGATACGCAGTATTTT	CASSLRLGDTDTQYF
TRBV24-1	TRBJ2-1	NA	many	TGTGCCACCAGTGATTTCAGCGAGGGCTACAATGAGCAGTTCTTC	CATSDFSEGYNEQFF
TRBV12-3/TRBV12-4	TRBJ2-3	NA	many	TGTGCCAGCAGTTTAGGTCAGGGGAGCCCCACAGATACGCAGTATTTT	CASSLGQGSPTDTQYF
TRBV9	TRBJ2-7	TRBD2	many	TGTGCCAGCAGCCTCGGGACTAGCGGGATCCACGAGCAGTACTTC	CASSLGTSGIHEQYF
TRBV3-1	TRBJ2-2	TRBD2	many	TGTGCCAGCAGCCATCGCCGGGGGGGGGCCGGGGAGCTGTTTTTT	CASSHRRGGAGELFF
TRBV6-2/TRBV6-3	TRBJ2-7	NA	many	TGTGCCAGCAGTACCATGGGGGGGCACGTTTTC	CASSTMGGHVF
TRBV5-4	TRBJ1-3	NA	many	TGTGCCAGCAGCCGAGACGGGAACTCTGGAAACACCATATATTTT	CASSRDGNSGNTIYF
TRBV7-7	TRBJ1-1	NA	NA	TGTGCTAGCAGCTTAGGGGTCGGCACTGAAGCTTTCTTT	CASSLGVGTEAFF
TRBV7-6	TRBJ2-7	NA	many	TGTGCCAGCAGCTTACAGGGAGGTGGGACATTGAGCTCCTACGAGCAGTACTTC	CASSLQGGGTLSSYEQYF
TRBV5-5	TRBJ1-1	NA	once	TGTGCCAGCAGCTGGGGACGGAACACTGAAGCTTTCTTT	CASSWGRNTEAFF
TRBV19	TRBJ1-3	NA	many	TGTGCCAGTAGTATGAAAAACCCTGGAAACACCATATATTTT	CASSMKNPGNTIYF
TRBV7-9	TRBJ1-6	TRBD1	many	TGTGCCAGCACCACCGGGACAGACAATTCACCCCTCCACTTT	CASTTGTDNSPLHF